This record covers a single T cell receptor beta chain. This clone's antigen is unknown. Base quality data are lacking; no much larger clone is found one base away. At the junction V is shortened by 0 bases and J by 9 bases, with 8 bases in between. The CDR3 starts with the cysteine, ends with the phenylalanine, and has 11 residues. Only the CDR3 portion is preserved as DNA: 33 bases, with reading frame beginning at the first base. The germline V gene (reference sequence) sets CDR1 to GTSNPN and CDR2 to SVGIG. This specimen comes from a study of blood T cell repertoires in COVID-19 (dated by TCRdb to the early 2020s). Regarding the research as a whole: Samples covering the acute and convalescent phases of COVID-19 were provided by collaborators in the United States, Italy and Spain. A de-identified subject ID, COVID-19 status, age in years and sex were almost always included in the sample metadata. Deeply sampled blood TCRbeta repertoires from subjects exposed to, actively infected with, or recovered from COVID-19 were included in the dataset. HLA class I and class II types, where available, came from metadata supplied by the sample provider rather than from assay-based typing. The prospective study material was composed of cDNA or gDNA derived from T cells, B-cell-depleted T cells, or PBMCs. The samples were drawn from the first 160 participants of the ongoing ImmuneRACE study and from 950 to 1,500 subjects provided by 6 global collaborators. The repertoires were released in a freely available public database intended as a resource for research on the immune response to SARS-CoV-2. Results the study describes overall, beyond this receptor: Clinical and demographic metadata were provided uncurated, with the amount varying by source and participant.

TCRbeta CDR3 regions were amplified from genomic DNA by means of the immunoSEQ Assay, a bias-controlled multiplex PCR. As for the original processing: Nucleated cell counts per sample were estimated from amplification of reference gene primers within the assay. Sequence reads were collapsed and filtered to measure the absolute abundance of every unique TCRbeta CDR3 rearrangement. For each sample, productive Simpson clonality was calculated by taking the square root of Simpson's diversity index across productive rearrangements. The table was pulled from immuneACCESS by TCRdb, which kept in-frame rearrangements only. Such tables lose some clones; where checked, under half of the loss comes from unresolved V genes, and the rest has no known cause. The DNA was the basis for D and trimming; V, J and clone size are from that table. For this sample the table gives 70,000 or so clones, of which approximately 80% were detected only once. The top ten hold 5% to 6.5% of the sample.

Collaborating institutions collected whole blood in K2EDTA tubes following their own protocols. For TCRbeta analysis, collaborator samples were shipped as frozen whole blood, as isolated PBMCs, or as DNA extracted from either sample type. The chain is encoded by TRBV30 joined to TRBJ1-2; confidence is insufficient to name the D gene. Sequenced input: peripheral blood. This sequence was found in a woman in her sixties or seventies with acute or convalescent COVID-19. CDR3 sequence: CAWSVARSYTF. The base sequence is TGTGCCTGGAGTGTGGCCAGGAGCTACACCTTC.